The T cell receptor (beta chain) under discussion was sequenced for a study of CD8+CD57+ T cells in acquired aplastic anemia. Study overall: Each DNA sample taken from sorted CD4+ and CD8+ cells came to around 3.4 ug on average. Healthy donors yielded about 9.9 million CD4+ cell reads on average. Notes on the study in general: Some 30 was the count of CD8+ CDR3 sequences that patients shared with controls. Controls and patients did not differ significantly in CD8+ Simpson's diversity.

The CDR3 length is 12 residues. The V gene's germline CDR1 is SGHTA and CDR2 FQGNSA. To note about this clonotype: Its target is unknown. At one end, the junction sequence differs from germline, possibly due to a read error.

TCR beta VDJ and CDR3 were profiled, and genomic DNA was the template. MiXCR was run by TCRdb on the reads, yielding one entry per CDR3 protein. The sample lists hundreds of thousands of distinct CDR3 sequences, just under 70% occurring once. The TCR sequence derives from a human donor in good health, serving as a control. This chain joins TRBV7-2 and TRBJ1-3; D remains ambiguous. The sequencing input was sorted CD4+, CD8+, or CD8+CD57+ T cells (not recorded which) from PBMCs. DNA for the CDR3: TGTGCCAGCGTGACTGTTGGAGACACCATATATTTC. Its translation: CASVTVGDTIYF.